What follows are 30 T cell receptor beta chains derived from one specimen sequenced in a study of shared clonotypes between healthy human individuals. TCRdb's copy holds only in-frame clones and misses some; the assay was immunoSEQ multiplex PCR. The sample has about 2,100,000 clones, roughly 91% seen once. Naivety among CD8 cells was defined by CD45RO negativity and positive CCR7 selection, thereby excluding terminally differentiated effector memory CD45RA+ cells. The sample was naive CD8+ T cells from PBMCs. The receptors come from a man aged 18 to 29 in good health. Some clones in this sample may be carry-over from other donors' samples.

The rearrangement links TRBV7-8 to TRBJ1-5; D is unresolved. V gave up 5 bases and J gave up 5 bases, with 13 bases separating them. This CDR3 region has 14 residues. The germline gives CDR1 SGHVS, CDR2 FQNEAQ. The CDR3 DNA reads as TGTGCCAGCAGCGCAGGCGGGAGCGATCAGCCCCAGCATTTT. This gives the protein CASSAGGSDQPQHF. Drawing the rest from reference TRBV7-8 and TRBJ1-5, the complete variable domain is GAGVSQSPRYKVAKRGQDVALRCDPISGHVSLFWYQQALGQGPEFLTYFQNEAQLDKSGLPSDRFFAERPEGSVSTLKIQRTQQEDSAVYLCASSAGGSDQPQHFGDGTRLSIL.

The rearrangement links TRBV7-6 to TRBJ1-2; 7 nucleotides align to TRBD1. The CDR3 loop spans 14 amino acids. V lost 0 bases and J lost 4; bases outside the gene matches: 2. CDR1 and CDR2 from the germline V gene are SGHVS and FNYEAQ. CDR3 sequence: CASSLAGGSYGYTF. CDR3 DNA sequence: TGTGCCAGCAGCTTAGCAGGGGGCAGCTATGGCTACACCTTC.

This chain links TRBV28 with TRBJ2-2, with 13 bases that match TRBD2. Germline V CDR1 and CDR2: MDHEN, SYDVKM. J lost 5 bases, V lost 3 bases, and 3 bases had no gene match. This CDR3 has 16 amino acids. This CDR3 reads CASSFGLAGETGELFF. DNA for the CDR3: TGTGCCAGCAGTTTTGGACTAGCGGGAGAAACCGGGGAGCTGTTTTTT.

This rearrangement joins TRBV29-1 to TRBJ2-6, with 8 bases that match TRBD1. The CDR3 spans 19 residues. Germline V lookup: CDR1 SQVTM, CDR2 ANQGSEA. The ends lost 4 bases at V and 0 bases at J; junction bases unmatched: 14. The CDR3 reads CSVVVPGDRMSSGANVLTF. Written as DNA, the CDR3 is TGCAGCGTTGTGGTCCCTGGGGACAGGATGAGCTCTGGGGCCAACGTCCTGACTTTC.

This clone was seen a single time. The chain carries TRBV19 and TRBJ1-5, with TRBD1 matching over 9 bases. The germline V gene encodes CDR1 LNHDA and CDR2 SQIVND (reference sequence). The CDR3 has 16 residues. Trimming took 0 bases from V and 7 from J; bases not matched to a gene: 7. The CDR3 DNA sequence: TGTGCCAGTAGTATAGATGAGGGGGACAGGGTCCAGCCCCAGCATTTT. It yields the protein CASSIDEGDRVQPQHF.

The chain combines TRBV10-2 with TRBJ2-1; 8 bases map to TRBD2. CDR1 is WSHSY, CDR2 SAAADI, per germline. The V segment lost 0 bases and the J segment 6 bases; nucleotides outside the gene matches: 7. CDR3 length equals 16 residues. The CDR3 DNA sequence: TGCGCCAGCAGTGAGTCGGGACTAGGGGGGATCAATGAGCAGTTCTTC. It yields the protein CASSESGLGGINEQFF.

The chain recombines TRBV7-6 with TRBJ2-7, with D uncertain. Germline CDR1 is SGHVS and CDR2 is FNYEAQ. The CDR3 length is 12 residues. Between the trimmed V and J ends, which lost 2 bases and 6 bases, there was a span of 8 bases. CDR3 nucleotides: TGTGCCAGCAGCTTACTCCTCGGCGAGCAGTACTTC. It encodes CASSLLLGEQYF.

The chain couples TRBV11-1 to TRBJ2-7; perhaps TRBD1 as D (5 bases). The CDR3 covers 13 residues. Trimming left V 2 bases short and J 4 bases short, with 9 bases between. CDR1 and CDR2 from the germline V gene are SGHAT and FQDESV (reference sequence). CDR3 in DNA: TGTGCCAGCAGCTTACAGGGTCGGTACGAGCAGTACTTC. Translation gives CASSLQGRYEQYF. The full variable domain, in which reference TRBV11-1 and TRBJ2-7 provide the parts outside the CDR3, is EAEVAQSPRYKITEKSQAVAFWCDPISGHATLYWYRQILGQGPELLVQFQDESVVDDSQLPKDRFSAERLKGVDSTLKIQPAELGDSAMYLCASSLQGRYEQYFGPGTRLTVT.

This clone was counted once. CDR3 nucleotides: TGTGCCAGCAGCACCGGGCCCCTCATTCCAGATACGCAGTATTTT. As protein: CASSTGPLIPDTQYF. The V call is TRBV9, the J call TRBJ2-3; D uncertain. CDR3 length: 15 residues. The V gene lost 4 bases and the J gene lost 4 bases, with 16 bases spanning the gap. The germline V gene has CDR1 SGDLS and CDR2 YYNGEE.

Comments on this clone: Within the sample, other DNA sequences also encode this same CDR3. The V gene is TRBV6-6, the J gene TRBJ2-2; D is undetermined. There are 11 residues in the CDR3. The ends were cut back, 7 bases at V and 6 bases at J, with 6 bases in the middle. Germline CDR1 is MNHNY and CDR2 is SVGAGI (reference sequence). The CDR3 DNA sequence: TGTGCCAGCACAAGTGCCGGGGAGCTGTTTTTT. This encodes CASTSAGELFF.

Here the CDR3 DNA reads TGCAGCGCCTGGCTCCGGGACAGGGAAAAGTACGAGCAGTACTTC. It codes for CSAWLRDREKYEQYF. The V and J genes are TRBV29-1 and TRBJ2-7, with 9 bases lining up with TRBD1. CDR3 length equals 15 residues. The V segment lost 7 bases and the J segment 4 bases; nucleotides outside the gene matches: 14. Germline V gives CDR1 SQVTM, CDR2 ANQGSEA.

V usage is TRBV27 and J usage is TRBJ1-1; 8 bases line up with TRBD1. This CDR3 spans 15 amino acids. Unmatched junction bases numbered 7, after V lost 0 bases and J lost 7 bases. Germline V lookup: CDR1 MNHEY, CDR2 SMNVEV (reference sequence). In nucleotides, the CDR3 is TGTGCCAGCAGTTTATCGGCGGAAGGACAGGGTGAAGCTTTCTTT. It specifies CASSLSAEGQGEAFF.

The CDR3 protein is CASSSLVNRADTQYF. The CDR3 DNA follows: TGCGCCAGCAGCTCCCTAGTTAACAGGGCAGATACGCAGTATTTT. The chain recombines TRBV5-1 with TRBJ2-3; D may be TRBD1 (6 bases). The CDR3 covers 15 residues. Between the trimmed V and J ends, which lost 3 bases and 4 bases, there was a span of 15 bases. Germline V gene data show CDR1 as SGHRS and CDR2 as YFSETQ.

The rearrangement joins TRBV18 to TRBJ2-2; perhaps TRBD2 as D (8 bases). CDR1 and CDR2 (germline): KGHSH, LQKENI. Trimming cost V 6 bases and J 7 bases, with 27 bases left between them. The CDR3 loop spans 18 amino acids. CDR3 amino acids: CASSRQGPAGVSHGELFF. Written as DNA, the CDR3 is TGTGCCAGCTCTCGACAGGGTCCAGCGGGAGTCTCTCACGGGGAGCTGTTTTTT.

This chain uses TRBV2 with TRBJ2-5; D remains unclear. V shed 7 bases and J shed 5 bases, with 11 bases lying between them. The CDR3 has 12 amino acids. The germline V gene has CDR1 SNHLY and CDR2 FYNNEI. In DNA form, the CDR3 reads TGTGCCAGCAAGCAGGTAGTGGAGACCCAGTACTTC. Its protein is CASKQVVETQYF.

The rearrangement links TRBV10-1 to TRBJ1-5; no clear D. The germline V gene encodes CDR1 WNHNN and CDR2 SYGVQD (reference sequence). CDR3 size: 18 residues. V lost 0 bases, J lost 0 bases, and 15 bases lay in between. CDR3 bases: TGCGCCAGCAGTGAGTCGAAATTCCTTACGGTTAGCAATCAGCCCCAGCATTTT. Protein sequence: CASSESKFLTVSNQPQHF.

The chain links TRBV29-1 to TRBJ1-1; D call uncertain. The CDR3 loop spans 11 amino acids. V lost 3 bases to trimming and J lost 3 bases, with 5 bases between them. From germline, CDR1 is SQVTM and CDR2 ANQGSEA. CDR3 residues: CSVDGDTEAFF. CDR3 nucleotide sequence: TGCAGCGTTGATGGGGACACTGAAGCTTTCTTT.

The rearrangement uses TRBV4-3 and TRBJ2-7, with D tentatively TRBD1 (6 bases). The germline V gene has CDR1 LGHNA and CDR2 YSLEER. The CDR3 has 15 residues. V was clipped by 3 bases and J by 2 bases, with 14 bases between them. CDR3 amino acids: CASSQDLQGPYEQYF. In DNA, the CDR3 is TGCGCCAGCAGCCAGGACCTACAGGGTCCCTACGAGCAGTACTTC.

Regarding this clone: At the DNA level, this CDR3 is encoded by other sequences in the same sample as well. The V call is TRBV27, the J call TRBJ2-1, with 13 bases fitting TRBD2. The CDR3 is made up of 14 amino acids. Trimming cost V 6 bases and J 4 bases; bases outside gene matches: 0. CDR1 MNHEY and CDR2 SMNVEV come from the germline V gene (reference sequence). The CDR3 loop reads CASRLAGGYNEQFF. CDR3 in DNA: TGTGCCAGCAGACTAGCGGGGGGGTACAATGAGCAGTTCTTC.

This chain connects TRBV10-3 to TRBJ1-5; 8 nucleotides match TRBD1. CDR3 length: 17 residues. The trim removed 3 bases at V and 1 base at J, leaving 8 bases unmatched. The V gene's germline CDR1 is ENHRY and CDR2 SYGVKD. CDR3 bases: TGTGCCATCAGTGACCCCGGACAGGGTTCAAGCAATCAGCCCCAGCATTTT. Translating gives CAISDPGQGSSNQPQHF.

The V call is TRBV4-3, the J call TRBJ1-5; possible D gene TRBD1, 5 bases. Germline CDR1 and CDR2: LGHNA and YSLEER. Trimming cost V 4 bases and J 3 bases, with 13 bases left between them. The length of the CDR3 is 15 residues. The CDR3 region is CASSRTWGNNQPQHF. In DNA form, the CDR3 reads TGCGCCAGCAGCCGGACTTGGGGGAACAATCAGCCCCAGCATTTT.

The rearrangement joins TRBV2 to TRBJ2-7, with 7 bases that match TRBD2. The CDR3 contains 14 residues. Unmatched junction bases numbered 9, after V lost 3 bases and J lost 7 bases. Germline lookup yields CDR1 SNHLY and CDR2 FYNNEI. The CDR3 DNA sequence: TGTGCCAGCAGTGACCGGGACTACCTACGAGAGCAGTACTTC. Amino acids: CASSDRDYLREQYF.

V gene TRBV9 combines with J gene TRBJ2-1, with 12 bases fitting TRBD1. CDR1 is SGDLS and CDR2 is YYNGEE in the germline V gene. V trimming: 4 bases; J trimming: 10 bases; junction bases outside the gene matches: 6. The CDR3 totals 14 residues. The CDR3 coding sequence is TGTGCCAGCAGCCCCCAAGGGACAGGGGGCGAGCAGTTCTTC. Protein product: CASSPQGTGGEQFF.

The chain links TRBV5-4 to TRBJ1-1; D gene unclear. The CDR3 is made up of 11 amino acids. Germline-derived CDR1 and CDR2 are SGHNT and YYREEE (reference sequence). The V gene lost 4 bases and the J gene lost 10 bases, with 11 bases spanning the gap. As DNA, the CDR3 is TGTGCCAGCAGCACCCCTCTGGGAGCTTTCTTT. Translating it yields CASSTPLGAFF.

CDR3 sequence: CALPGYRTGELFF. The CDR3 coding sequence is TGTGCCCTCCCGGGGTACAGAACCGGGGAGCTGTTTTTT. The V call is TRBV7-9, the J call TRBJ2-2, with D maybe TRBD2 (5 bases). Germline V gives CDR1 SEHNR, CDR2 FQNEAQ (reference sequence). There are 13 residues in the CDR3. Trimming removed 11 bases from V and 5 bases from J, with 15 bases in between.

The chain combines TRBV6-5 with TRBJ2-1; the D is unclear. V dropped 2 bases and J dropped 5 bases, with 13 bases sitting between them. The germline V gene has CDR1 MNHEY and CDR2 SVGAGI. The CDR3 runs 15 residues. The CDR3 protein is CASSYDTSPNNEQFF. CDR3 nucleotides: TGTGCCAGCAGTTACGACACTTCCCCCAACAATGAGCAGTTCTTC.

The V call is TRBV2, the J call TRBJ2-3; 9 bases match TRBD2. Per the germline V gene, CDR1 is SNHLY and CDR2 is FYNNEI. The V gene end was trimmed by 2 bases and the J gene end by 5 bases; junction bases not matched to a gene: 5. This CDR3 has 15 amino acids. The DNA for the CDR3 is TGTGCCAGCAGTGAAATTGCGGGGGGGGAAGATACGCAGTATTTT. This codes for CASSEIAGGEDTQYF.

The chain carries TRBV7-8 and TRBJ2-7, with TRBD2 matching over 12 bases. Unmatched junction bases numbered 8, after V lost 5 bases and J lost 0 bases. The CDR3 spans 17 residues. Germline V gene data show CDR1 as SGHVS and CDR2 as FQNEAQ. In DNA, the CDR3 is TGTGCCAGCAGCGGACCGGGACTAGCGGGCAACTCCTACGAGCAGTACTTC. It encodes CASSGPGLAGNSYEQYF.

The V gene is TRBV28, the J gene TRBJ2-1; 9 nucleotides line up with TRBD2. Trimming cost V 5 bases and J 6 bases; bases outside gene matches: 8. The CDR3 covers 15 residues. Germline V gene lookup returns CDR1 MDHEN and CDR2 SYDVKM. CDR3 sequence: CASSNLAGQINEQFF. DNA for the CDR3: TGTGCCAGCAGTAATCTAGCGGGACAGATCAATGAGCAGTTCTTC. The full variable domain, its missing parts supplied by reference TRBV28 and TRBJ2-1, is DVKVTQSSRYLVKRTGEKVFLECVQDMDHENMFWYRQDPGLGLRLIYFSYDVKMKEKGDIPEGYSVSREKKERFSLILESASTNQTSMYLCASSNLAGQINEQFFGPGTRLTVL.

In its sample, this clone was seen once. V gene TRBV10-2 combines with J gene TRBJ2-7; 7 positions match TRBD1. With V trimmed by 6 bases and J by 2 bases, 10 bases remained unmatched. Looked up from germline, CDR1 is WSHSY and CDR2 is SAAADI. This CDR3 is built from 15 residues. The CDR3 region has the DNA TGCGCCAGCAGAGACCCCGGGACAGCGGCCTACGAGCAGTACTTC. This encodes CASRDPGTAAYEQYF.